The 8 T cell receptor beta chains reported below all come from one sample, sequenced in a study of blood T cell repertoires in COVID-19. Profiling relied on immunoSEQ multiplex PCR, and the TCRdb table lists in-frame clones only, not all of them. The sample has roughly 200,000 clones, more than 70% seen once. The sequencing input was PBMCs or T cells enriched from blood (not recorded which). The receptor set was obtained from a man aged 40-49 years with acute COVID-19.

The gene calls are TRBV7-3 and TRBJ2-3; 7 bases fit TRBD2. The CDR3 has 16 residues. Germline V gene sequence: CDR1 SGHTA, CDR2 FQGTGA. The ends lost 4 bases at V and 0 bases at J; junction bases unmatched: 7. CDR3 DNA: TGTGCCAGCAGCTCGCGGTCGCGGGGGAGCACAGATACGCAGTATTTT. It translates to CASSSRSRGSTDTQYF.

The sample holds one count of this clone. The V and J genes are TRBV7-8 and TRBJ2-1; 11 bases line up with TRBD2. The CDR3 is 15 amino acids. Per germline, CDR1 SGHVS and CDR2 FQNEAQ. Germline trimming cut 3 bases from V and 5 bases from J; bases unmatched to any gene: 3. DNA for the CDR3: TGTGCCAGCAGCTTGCGACTAGCGGGAAACAATGAGCAGTTCTTC. Its translation is CASSLRLAGNNEQFF.

The chain recombines TRBV19 with TRBJ1-2, with 7 bases that match TRBD1. This CDR3 is 14 amino acids long. Germline lookup yields CDR1 LNHDA and CDR2 SQIVND (reference sequence). V shed 7 bases, J shed 6 bases, and the junction held 11 bases outside the gene matches. CDR3 residues: CASTGMSDRDGYTF. The CDR3 bases are TGTGCCAGTACCGGGATGTCCGACAGGGATGGCTACACCTTC.

The chain couples TRBV2 to TRBJ2-1; 10 bases line up with TRBD1. CDR1 and CDR2 (germline): SNHLY, FYNNEI. V lost 6 bases, J lost 9 bases, and 8 bases stayed unmatched. This CDR3 has 14 amino acids. The CDR3 DNA reads TGTGCCAGCAGCCCGACAGGGGGCGCCGGTGAGCAGTTCTTC. It codes for CASSPTGGAGEQFF.

CDR3 sequence (DNA): TGTGCCATCAGTGGGGGGACTAGCGGGAGCGGTGAGCAGTTCTTC. It codes for CAISGGTSGSGEQFF. The chain links TRBV10-3 to TRBJ2-1; TRBD2 matches 14 bases. V shed 4 bases and J 9 bases; nucleotides not matched to a gene: 5. Germline values: CDR1 ENHRY, CDR2 SYGVKD. The CDR3 is 15 amino acids.

This rearrangement joins TRBV25-1 to TRBJ1-2; D is possibly TRBD1 (6 bases). Germline V gene data show CDR1 as MGHDK and CDR2 as SYGVNS. The CDR3 consists of 15 residues. Trimming took off 5 bases at V and 5 bases at J, with 18 bases between the two ends. CDR3 protein: CASSPQTGTPYGYTF. The DNA of the CDR3 is TGTGCCAGCAGTCCTCAGACCGGGACACCGTATGGCTACACCTTC.

The rearrangement links TRBV18 to TRBJ1-5; D is undetermined. CDR3 length: 13 residues. Trimming took off 3 bases at V and 7 bases at J, with 10 bases between the two ends. Germline V CDR1 and CDR2: KGHSH, LQKENI. The CDR3 loop is CASSPGGNQPQHF. CDR3 nucleotides: TGTGCCAGCTCACCCGGAGGGAACCAGCCCCAGCATTTT.

The chain couples TRBV28 to TRBJ1-3; no clear D gene. The CDR3 contains 15 residues. The V end was cut by 3 bases, the J end by 3 bases, with 12 bases between. The germline V gene encodes CDR1 MDHEN and CDR2 SYDVKM. This CDR3 reads CASSLGLIGGNTIYF. The DNA for the CDR3 is TGTGCCAGCAGTTTGGGCCTCATTGGTGGAAACACCATATATTTT.